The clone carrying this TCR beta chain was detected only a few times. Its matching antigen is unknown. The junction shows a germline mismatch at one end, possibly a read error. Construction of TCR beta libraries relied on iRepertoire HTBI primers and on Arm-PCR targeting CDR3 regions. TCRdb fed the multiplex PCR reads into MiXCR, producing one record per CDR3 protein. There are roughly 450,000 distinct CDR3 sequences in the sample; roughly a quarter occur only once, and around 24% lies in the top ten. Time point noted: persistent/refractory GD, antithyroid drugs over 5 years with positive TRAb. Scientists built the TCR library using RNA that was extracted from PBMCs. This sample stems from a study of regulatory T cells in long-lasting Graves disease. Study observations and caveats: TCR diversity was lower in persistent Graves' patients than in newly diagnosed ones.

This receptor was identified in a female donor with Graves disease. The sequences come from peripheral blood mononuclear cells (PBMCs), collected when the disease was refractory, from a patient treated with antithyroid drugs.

In DNA form, the CDR3 reads TGTGCTAGCAGCCTCACTCCCTCCGGGGGCGAGCAGTACTTC. Translation: CASSLTPSGGEQYF. The gene calls are TRBV7-7 and TRBJ2-7, with a tentative D call TRBD2 (6 bases). CDR1 SSHAT and CDR2 FNYEAQ come from the germline V gene (reference sequence). The CDR3 length is 14 residues. Based on the CDR3 plus reference TRBV7-7 and TRBJ2-7, the full variable domain is GAGVSQSPRYKVTKRGQDVTLRCDPISSHATLYWYQQALGQGPEFLTYFNYEAQPDKSGLPSDRFSAERPEGSISTLTIQRTEQRDSAMYRCASSLTPSGGEQYFGPGTRLTVT.